The clone carrying this TCR beta chain was found a few times. An equimolar mix of two oligonucleotides served as the beta constant-region primer for TRBC1 and TRBC2. TCRdb re-called the UMI-ligation and nested PCR reads through MiXCR, storing one row per CDR3 protein. The sample yields roughly 91,000 distinct CDR3 sequences, around 12% seen once. The sample comes from a study of naive and memory T cell subsets. The CDR3 has 14 residues. V lost 0 bases to trimming and J lost 9 bases; unmatched junction nucleotides: 4. Germline V gene sequence: CDR1 LGHNA, CDR2 YSLEER. The TCR was taken from a human donor in good health. The J gene is TRBJ2-1, the V gene TRBV4-3, with 8 bases aligning to TRBD2. Sequenced sample: central memory CD4+ T cells from blood. CDR3 bases: TGCGCCAGCAGCCAAGAGGGGACTAGGCGTGAGCAGTTCTTC. It encodes CASSQEGTRREQFF.